The clone carrying this T cell receptor beta chain was seen repeatedly, ten times or more. Its target is not known. This sample was taken from a study of blood T cells in healthy people across ages. Study-wide results and limits: Older age went with lower TCR beta diversity per million T cells, in a roughly linear way.

This CDR3 region has 15 residues. CDR1 is ENHRY and CDR2 is SYGVKD in the germline V gene. The V gene lost 5 bases and the J gene lost 3 bases, with 14 bases spanning the gap. Aged about 6 to 95, donors were systemically healthy Caucasians from Russia. Isolated PBMCs totaled at least 6 million in each sample. A sample-barcoded 5' primer and a J-beta primer mix were used in a second PCR of roughly 7 to 12 cycles. The authors tagged each cDNA molecule using a template-switch adaptor with 12 random nucleotides. A single record per CDR3 protein comes from TCRdb applying MiXCR to the 5' RACE reads. This sample has 600,000 to 800,000 distinct CDR3 sequences, with approximately 52% found just once.

The rearrangement joins TRBV10-3 to TRBJ2-1; D remains unclear. The sample comprised blood. This clonotype was sampled from a woman aged 80 or over in good health. CDR3 in amino acids: CAISRPRNNYNEQFF. CDR3 coding DNA: TGTGCCATCAGTCGGCCCCGGAATAACTACAATGAGCAGTTCTTC.